This T cell receptor beta chain is from a study of shared clonotypes between healthy human individuals. Study-level information: CD8 memory received one plate per donor, CD8 naive two, CD4 memory three and CD4 naive three.

Healthy and HIV-negative, the adult donors had no recent acute infections or vaccinations. This CDR3 has 16 amino acids. V shed 3 bases and J shed 0 bases, with 16 bases lying between them. CDR1 is SQVTM, CDR2 ANQGSEA, per germline. Original processing notes: In the immunoSEQ data, sequences were junction-only and lacked quality scores, so filtering differed. Data came from immunoSEQ multiplex PCR; TCRdb stores just in-frame clones and leaves some out. V, J and clone size are taken as reported in that table, and D and trimming were inferred from the DNA itself. Of about 2 million clones in the sample, 90% to 95% are singletons; the top ten hold about 0.13%.

This chain connects TRBV29-1 to TRBJ2-3; TRBD2 might be the D (6 bases). The receptor's source is a man between 18 and 29 years old in good health. Sequenced material: naive CD4+ T cells sorted from blood. Subset meaning: CD45RA+ positively selected. The CDR3 nucleotides read TGCAGCGTTGAGGGAGGAAGGCAGTCCAGCACAGATACGCAGTATTTT. This translates into CSVEGGRQSSTDTQYF.